This T cell receptor beta chain was identified during a study of CD8 T cells in ankylosing spondylitis. About this clonotype itself: The antigen remains undetermined.

Points from the study as a whole: The authors reported significant enrichment of disease-linked clones in matched ankylosing spondylitis synovial fluid.

V gave up 5 bases and J gave up 7 bases, with 9 bases separating them. The CDR3 is 13 residues long. Germline lookup yields CDR1 SGHTA and CDR2 FQGNSA. TCRdb redid the calling of the 5' RACE reads with MiXCR, one entry per CDR3 protein. Of 300,000 to 400,000 distinct CDR3 sequences listed, roughly 10% are singletons. The sequenced sample was blood, either unsorted or a sorted T cell fraction (not recorded which). This TCR was sampled from a female donor with ankylosing spondylitis or in good health (not recorded which). The genes are TRBV7-2 and TRBJ1-6; D gene unclear. Here the CDR3 reads CASSESPNSPLHF. As DNA, the CDR3 is TGTGCCAGCAGCGAATCCCCGAATTCACCCCTCCACTTT.